These 12 T cell receptor beta chains were all obtained from the same sample, sequenced in a study of blood T cell repertoires in COVID-19 (TCRdb year 2020). Library creation used the immunoSEQ multiplex PCR assay. TCRdb's version of the immuneACCESS table is confined to in-frame rearrangements and falls short of the full clone set. An unresolved V gene accounts for under half of the shortfall where checked; the remainder is of unknown origin. The sample profile shows a few hundred thousand clones; approximately 90% of them were found once. The ten largest clones capture about 9.3% of the sample. The sample consisted of PBMCs or T cells enriched from blood (not recorded which). All receptors come from a man in his forties who had recovered from COVID-19.

This clone was detected only a few times. The V call is TRBV14, the J call TRBJ1-2; unclear D gene. CDR1 SGHDN and CDR2 FVKESK come from the germline V gene. This CDR3 region has 13 residues. V lost 4 bases, J lost 8 bases, and 14 bases lay in between. The CDR3 region is CASSPSGPKGYTF. CDR3 nucleotide sequence: TGTGCCAGCAGCCCCTCGGGTCCGAAAGGCTACACCTTC. Supplemented by reference TRBV14 and TRBJ1-2, the full variable domain reads EAGVTQFPSHSVIEKGQTVTLRCDPISGHDNLYWYRRVMGKEIKFLLHFVKESKQDESGMPNNRFLAERTGGTYSTLKVQPAELEDSGVYFCASSPSGPKGYTFGSGTRLTVV.

This chain connects TRBV30 to TRBJ2-7; 8 positions match TRBD1. The CDR3 is made up of 14 amino acids. V trimming: 0 bases; J trimming: 6 bases; junction bases outside the gene matches: 7. Germline V CDR1 and CDR2: GTSNPN, SVGIG (reference sequence). CDR3 residues: CAWSVWDRPSEQYF. The CDR3 DNA sequence: TGTGCCTGGAGTGTCTGGGACAGGCCCAGCGAGCAGTACTTC.

The CDR3 DNA reads as TGTGCCAGCAGCCTTGGGGGCGACGTTTATAATGAGCAGTTCTTC. Translating it yields CASSLGGDVYNEQFF. The chain couples TRBV5-4 to TRBJ2-1; maybe TRBD1 (6 bases). The length of the CDR3 is 15 residues. CDR1 and CDR2 (germline): SGHNT, YYREEE (reference sequence). Trimming took 4 bases from V and 7 from J, leaving 18 bases between them.

This clone was observed a handful of times. This chain connects TRBV5-1 to TRBJ2-1; 8 bases are shared with TRBD2. The CDR3 consists of 16 residues. Trimming removed 4 bases from V and 2 bases from J; junction bases left unmatched: 8. CDR1 is SGHRS and CDR2 is YFSETQ in the germline V gene. The CDR3 reads CASSQIAGTAYNEQFF. The DNA of the CDR3 is TGCGCCAGCAGCCAAATAGCGGGGACCGCCTACAATGAGCAGTTCTTC.

This clone was observed a handful of times. This same CDR3 is encoded by further DNA sequences in the sample. The chain is built from TRBV27 and TRBJ2-2; 14 bases match TRBD2. The CDR3 has 19 amino acids. The junction had 7 bases not matched to a gene; V was cut back by 3 bases and J by 1 base. Germline lookup yields CDR1 MNHEY and CDR2 SMNVEV (reference sequence). CDR3 residues: CASSFRLAGGALNTGELFF. The CDR3 DNA follows: TGTGCCAGCAGTTTTAGACTAGCGGGGGGGGCCCTGAACACCGGGGAGCTGTTTTTT.

The chain carries TRBV28 and TRBJ2-3; 9 nucleotides match TRBD2. The CDR3 is 16 amino acids. J gave up 0 bases and V 0 bases, and 1 base lay outside the gene matches. Germline V lookup: CDR1 MDHEN, CDR2 SYDVKM. CDR3 nucleotides: TGTGCCAGCAGTTTATGGGCGGGAGGGAGCACAGATACGCAGTATTTT. Translated: CASSLWAGGSTDTQYF.

V is TRBV7-3 and J is TRBJ2-1; 11 nucleotides line up with TRBD2. Germline values: CDR1 SGHTA, CDR2 FQGTGA. This CDR3 has 15 amino acids. Trimming at V came to 5 bases and at J to 8 bases, leaving 8 bases not matched to a gene. Here the CDR3 reads CASSPPGLAVHEQFF. CDR3 DNA: TGTGCCAGCAGCCCACCGGGACTAGCGGTGCATGAGCAGTTCTTC.

The rearrangement uses TRBV19 and TRBJ1-1, with unresolved D. The V end lost 3 bases, the J end lost 0 bases, and 14 bases lay between the germline ends. CDR1 LNHDA and CDR2 SQIVND come from the germline V gene (reference sequence). This CDR3 contains 16 residues. CDR3 nucleotides: TGTGCCAGTAGTATCCTGGGTGCAGGCTTGAACACTGAAGCTTTCTTT. Its protein product is CASSILGAGLNTEAFF.

The chain couples TRBV11-3 to TRBJ1-5; no firm D call. The CDR3 consists of 13 residues. V lost 4 bases and J lost 2, with 6 bases in between. Germline values: CDR1 SGHNT, CDR2 YENEEA. The CDR3 DNA is TGTGCCAGCAGCTCCTCGGGCAATCAGCCCCAGCATTTT. It specifies CASSSSGNQPQHF.

The chain uses TRBV5-5 and TRBJ2-1; TRBD2 matches at 11 bases. The germline V gene encodes CDR1 SGHKS and CDR2 YYEKEE (reference sequence). This CDR3 contains 15 residues. The V gene end was trimmed by 3 bases and the J gene end by 12 bases; junction bases not matched to a gene: 11. The CDR3 region is CASSSGLAGNFVQFF. CDR3 DNA: TGTGCCAGCAGCTCCGGACTAGCGGGCAATTTTGTGCAGTTCTTC.

CDR3 amino acids: CASSLAPLAGGYEQYF. The CDR3 DNA reads as TGTGCCAGCAGCTTAGCGCCACTAGCGGGAGGTTACGAGCAGTACTTC. The rearrangement joins TRBV7-2 to TRBJ2-7; 12 bases fit TRBD2. The CDR3 spans 16 residues. V shed 0 bases, J shed 4 bases, and the junction held 4 bases outside the gene matches. Germline values: CDR1 SGHTA, CDR2 FQGNSA. The whole variable domain, remainder taken from reference TRBV7-2 and TRBJ2-7, is GAGVSQSPSNKVTEKGKDVELRCDPISGHTALYWYRQSLGQGLEFLIYFQGNSAPDKSGLPSDRFSAERTGGSVSTLTIQRTQQEDSAVYLCASSLAPLAGGYEQYFGPGTRLTVT.

The chain uses TRBV4-2 and TRBJ1-2; D might be TRBD1 (6 bases). Per germline, CDR1 LGHNA and CDR2 YNFKEQ. Trimming took off 1 base at V and 8 bases at J, with 29 bases between the two ends. The CDR3 length is 19 residues. The CDR3 DNA is TGTGCCAGCAGCCAAGTAGAGTCGGGTCCACATGGGAGGGGGTACGGCTACACCTTC. It yields the protein CASSQVESGPHGRGYGYTF.